This TCR beta chain was sequenced in a study of PD-1 blockade in mismatch repair-deficient tumors. Findings and limits, study-wide: Rapid post-treatment expansion, then contraction, generally preceding radiologic response, marked tumor-resident clones.

All patients were mismatch repair deficient, assessed by either PCR or immunohistochemistry. Turning to this clone: No antigen is known for it.

Using immunoSEQ multiplex PCR, the repertoire was profiled, and TCRdb retains in-frame clones only, with some absent. The table lists some 100,000 clones, roughly four fifths of them singletons. The source is an adult with mismatch repair-deficient cancer. The source was peripheral blood, collected 35 to 37 weeks after starting pembrolizumab.

The CDR3 sequence: CASSLVLNQPQHF. The CDR3 nucleotides read TGTGCCAGCAGTTTGGTTCTTAATCAGCCCCAGCATTTT. The chain employs TRBV27 and TRBJ1-5; D is unresolved. V lost 3 bases and J 4 bases, leaving 7 bases between the germline ends. The CDR3 runs to 13 residues. Looked up from germline, CDR1 is MNHEY and CDR2 is SMNVEV (reference sequence).